This TCR beta chain was recovered during a study of blood T cell repertoires in COVID-19. Clones were read by immunoSEQ multiplex PCR, and TCRdb kept only the in-frame ones, dropping some. The sample yields roughly 61,000 clones, 75% to 95% seen once. Trimming at V came to 6 bases and at J to 5 bases, leaving 11 bases not matched to a gene. In germline, CDR1 is SNHLY, CDR2 FYNNEI. The CDR3 sequence is 15 residues long. This clone has more than one count but fewer than ten. This chain connects TRBV2 to TRBJ2-7; TRBD1 matches at 9 bases. Sequencing was performed on peripheral blood. This sequence was found in an elderly man with acute or convalescent COVID-19. The CDR3 DNA follows: TGTGCCAGCAGGCAGTCCACAGGGGGCATCAACGAGCAGTACTTC. Translated, it gives CASRQSTGGINEQYF.